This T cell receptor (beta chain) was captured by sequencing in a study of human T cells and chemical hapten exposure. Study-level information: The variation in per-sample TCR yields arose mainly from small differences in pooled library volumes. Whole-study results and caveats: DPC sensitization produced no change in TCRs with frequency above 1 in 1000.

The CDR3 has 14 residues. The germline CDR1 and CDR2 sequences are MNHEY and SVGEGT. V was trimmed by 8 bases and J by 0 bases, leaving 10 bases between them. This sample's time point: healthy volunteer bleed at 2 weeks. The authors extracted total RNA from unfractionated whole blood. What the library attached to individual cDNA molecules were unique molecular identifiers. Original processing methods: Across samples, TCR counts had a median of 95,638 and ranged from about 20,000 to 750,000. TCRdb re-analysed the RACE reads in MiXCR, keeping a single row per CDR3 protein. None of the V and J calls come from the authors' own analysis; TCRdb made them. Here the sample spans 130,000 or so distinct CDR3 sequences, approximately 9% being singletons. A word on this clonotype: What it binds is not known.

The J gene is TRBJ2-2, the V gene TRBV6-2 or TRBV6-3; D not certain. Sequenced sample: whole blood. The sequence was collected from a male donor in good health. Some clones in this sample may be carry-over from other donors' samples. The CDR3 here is CASRQGTNTGELFF. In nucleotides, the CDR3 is TGTGCCAGCCGACAAGGGACGAACACCGGGGAGCTGTTTTTT.